Each of the 15 T cell receptor beta chains below was sequenced from the same sample in a study of T cells in narcolepsy. Clones were read by immunoSEQ multiplex PCR, and TCRdb kept only the in-frame ones, dropping some. The sample carries 25,000 to 35,000 clones, approximately 87% recorded once. The sample comprised CD45RA- memory CD4+ T cells from PBMCs. The receptors here all came from a human donor with narcolepsy.

This chain connects TRBV7-3 to TRBJ2-2; a possible D gene is TRBD2 (5 bases). The CDR3 is made up of 14 amino acids. The V and J ends lost 5 bases and 4 bases respectively, with 11 bases between them. Germline assignment: CDR1 SGHTA and CDR2 FQGTGA. The CDR3 sequence: CASSPGLVTGELFF. CDR3 nucleotide sequence: TGTGCCAGCAGCCCCGGACTCGTCACCGGGGAGCTGTTTTTT.

The chain employs TRBV5-1 and TRBJ2-2; TRBD2 matches 7 bases. J was trimmed by 5 bases and V by 2 bases; bases with no gene match: 12. This CDR3 region has 17 residues. Germline values: CDR1 SGHRS, CDR2 YFSETQ. This CDR3 reads CASSFGLAGVGTGELFF. DNA of the CDR3: TGCGCCAGCAGCTTCGGATTGGCGGGAGTTGGGACCGGGGAGCTGTTTTTT.

This clone was observed once. V gene TRBV5-7 combines with J gene TRBJ2-7; D may be TRBD1 (6 bases). TRBV5-7 is placed among ORFs of uncertain function. V lost 2 bases and J lost 5, with 11 bases in between. The CDR3 covers 13 residues. The CDR3 loop reads CASSLLQGHEQYF. The CDR3 nucleotides read TGTGCCAGCAGCTTACTACAGGGCCACGAGCAGTACTTC.

The chain is built from TRBV29-1 and TRBJ1-3; D not certain. V lost 4 bases and J lost 4, with 8 bases in between. This CDR3 has 12 amino acids. The germline gives CDR1 SQVTM, CDR2 ANQGSEA. The CDR3 DNA reads as TGCAGCGTTGGGGAGGTCGGAAACACCATATATTTT. Translating gives CSVGEVGNTIYF.

This clone occurred once. The V gene is TRBV5-1, the J gene TRBJ2-6; D unresolved. Per germline, CDR1 SGHRS and CDR2 YFSETQ. The CDR3 sequence is 17 residues long. The V and J ends lost 2 bases and 4 bases respectively, with 16 bases between them. The CDR3 DNA reads TGCGCCAGCAGCTTAACCCAGTCTCCGGCCGGGGCCAACGTCCTGACTTTC. Protein: CASSLTQSPAGANVLTF.

This sequence joins TRBV7-2 and TRBJ2-7; TRBD1 agrees at 8 bases. Germline-derived CDR1 and CDR2 are SGHTA and FQGNSA. There are 13 residues in the CDR3. V dropped 5 bases and J dropped 6; count of bases not matched to a gene: 6. This chain's CDR3 is CASSAGQGVEQYF. CDR3 DNA: TGTGCCAGCAGCGCAGGACAGGGAGTCGAGCAGTACTTC.

In its sample, this clone was seen once. This rearrangement joins TRBV9 to TRBJ1-3, with 7 bases identical to TRBD1. The CDR3 extends over 17 amino acids. The V segment lost 4 bases and the J segment 1 base; nucleotides outside the gene matches: 11. Germline values: CDR1 SGDLS, CDR2 YYNGEE. The CDR3 bases are TGTGCCAGCAGCCTAGAGACAGGGCGCCGGTCTGGAAACACCATATATTTT. Its translation is CASSLETGRRSGNTIYF. Using reference TRBV9 and TRBJ1-3 for the parts outside the CDR3, the full variable domain is DSGVTQTPKHLITATGQRVTLRCSPRSGDLSVYWYQQSLDQGLQFLIQYYNGEERAKGNILERFSAQQFPDLHSELNLSSLELGDSALYFCASSLETGRRSGNTIYFGEGSWLTVV.

The chain employs TRBV19 and TRBJ1-5, with 7 bases fitting TRBD1. Germline V gene sequence: CDR1 LNHDA, CDR2 SQIVND (reference sequence). There are 18 residues in the CDR3. V dropped 1 base and J dropped 0; count of bases not matched to a gene: 9. The CDR3 coding sequence is TGTGCCAGTAGTATAGTAGGACAGGCGATCTATAGCAATCAGCCCCAGCATTTT. Translating gives CASSIVGQAIYSNQPQHF. Looking up the rest from reference TRBV19 and TRBJ1-5 gives the full variable domain: DGGITQSPKYLFRKEGQNVTLSCEQNLNHDAMYWYRQDPGQGLRLIYYSQIVNDFQKGDIAEGYSVSREKKESFPLTVTSAQKNPTAFYLCASSIVGQAIYSNQPQHFGDGTRLSIL.

The chain uses TRBV5-4 and TRBJ2-3; the match to TRBD2 covers 11 bases. The CDR3 is 16 amino acids. The V gene end was trimmed by 4 bases and the J gene end by 3 bases; junction bases not matched to a gene: 7. CDR1 SGHNT and CDR2 YYREEE come from the germline V gene (reference sequence). CDR3 nucleotides: TGTGCCAGCAGCGCCGGGACTAGCGGCCTTACAGATACGCAGTATTTT. This encodes CASSAGTSGLTDTQYF.

The chain carries TRBV6-1 and TRBJ1-1, with D perhaps TRBD1 (5 bases). CDR1 and CDR2 from the germline V gene are MNHNS and SASEGT. The CDR3 is 14 amino acids. V lost 3 bases, J lost 7 bases, and 15 bases lay in between. The CDR3 here is CASSDEGRIGEAFF. The CDR3, as DNA: TGTGCCAGCAGTGACGAGGGGAGAATTGGTGAAGCTTTCTTT.

This clone was seen once. The V and J genes are TRBV19 and TRBJ1-5; weak D call: TRBD1 (5 bases). CDR3 length: 13 amino acids. CDR1 and CDR2 from the germline V gene are LNHDA and SQIVND (reference sequence). Trimming removed 10 bases from V and 1 base from J, with 11 bases in between. This CDR3 reads CATTRDSNQPQHF. CDR3 in DNA: TGTGCCACCACGAGGGACAGCAATCAGCCCCAGCATTTT.

The chain has TRBV7-2 and TRBJ2-7, with 8 bases matching TRBD1. This CDR3 comprises 14 residues. Germline-derived CDR1 and CDR2 are SGHTA and FQGNSA. V lost 5 bases to trimming and J lost 4 bases; unmatched junction nucleotides: 7. The CDR3 protein is CASSQRQGSYEQYF. The CDR3 bases are TGTGCCAGCAGCCAAAGACAGGGGAGTTACGAGCAGTACTTC. The full variable domain, in which reference TRBV7-2 and TRBJ2-7 provide the parts outside the CDR3, is GAGVSQSPSNKVTEKGKDVELRCDPISGHTALYWYRQSLGQGLEFLIYFQGNSAPDKSGLPSDRFSAERTGGSVSTLTIQRTQQEDSAVYLCASSQRQGSYEQYFGPGTRLTVT.

The J gene is TRBJ2-5, the V gene TRBV4-2; tentatively, D is TRBD2 (6 bases). Trimming took off 0 bases at V and 2 bases at J, with 13 bases between the two ends. The length of the CDR3 is 16 residues. Germline lookup yields CDR1 LGHNA and CDR2 YNFKEQ. CDR3 protein: CASSQDGGSAQETQYF. CDR3 coding DNA: TGTGCCAGCAGCCAAGATGGGGGGTCCGCTCAAGAGACCCAGTACTTC.

This chain uses TRBV5-6 with TRBJ2-3, with 8 bases that match TRBD2. Per germline, CDR1 SGHDT and CDR2 YYEEEE. J was trimmed by 0 bases and V by 4 bases; bases with no gene match: 7. The CDR3 length is 16 residues. CDR3 coding DNA: TGTGCCAGCAGCGTCCTGCGGGGGGCGAGCACAGATACGCAGTATTTT. This encodes CASSVLRGASTDTQYF.

The J gene is TRBJ2-7, the V gene TRBV9; the match to TRBD1 covers 9 bases. The V gene end was trimmed by 0 bases and the J gene end by 5 bases; junction bases not matched to a gene: 6. Germline values: CDR1 SGDLS, CDR2 YYNGEE. CDR3 length equals 15 residues. The CDR3, as DNA: TGTGCCAGCAGCGTAGGGGACAGGGCTTCCCACGAGCAGTACTTC. Its protein is CASSVGDRASHEQYF.